These 30 T cell receptor beta chains were all obtained from the same sample, sequenced in a study of control samples from healthy donors and cancer patients. The assay was immunoSEQ multiplex PCR, and TCRdb's table has in-frame clones only and misses some. This sample carries about 82,000 clones, approximately 90% of them seen once, and the ten largest clones take over 5.5%. Input material: blood. All receptors derive from a man aged 50-59 years in good health.

The chain has TRBV19 and TRBJ2-5, with D hard to call. V was cut by 3 bases and J by 4 bases, with 15 bases left in between. Germline CDR1 reads LNHDA; CDR2 reads SQIVND (reference sequence). The CDR3 sequence is 15 residues long. CDR3 DNA: TGTGCCAGTAGTATGGTTGGTGTGGTCTCAGAGACCCAGTACTTC. Its protein product is CASSMVGVVSETQYF.

This chain uses TRBV19 with TRBJ2-7; 11 bases map to TRBD2. In germline, CDR1 is LNHDA, CDR2 SQIVND (reference sequence). The V and J ends lost 8 bases and 7 bases, in that order; junction bases with no gene match: 13. The CDR3 sequence is 15 residues long. DNA of the CDR3: TGTGCCAGTGGGAGTAGCGGGGGGGCTTTTAAAGAGCAGTACTTC. It specifies CASGSSGGAFKEQYF.

There are a few counts of this clone. The V call is TRBV6-5, the J call TRBJ2-5; a weak D match, TRBD2 (6 bases). Germline V gene data show CDR1 as MNHEY and CDR2 as SVGAGI. This CDR3 region has 14 residues. Trimming cost V 4 bases and J 7 bases, with 16 bases left between them. The CDR3 DNA is TGTGCCAGCAGTTTGGGGGGATCGAGCGGGACCCAGTACTTC. Encoded protein: CASSLGGSSGTQYF.

This clone appeared once. V and J are TRBV6-5 and TRBJ2-1, with D tentatively TRBD1 (5 bases). The CDR3 runs to 15 residues. Between the trimmed V and J ends, which lost 8 bases and 2 bases, there was a span of 16 bases. Germline assignment: CDR1 MNHEY and CDR2 SVGAGI. The CDR3 nucleotides are TGTGCCAGCCGGGTAAGGGGCCCCACCTACAATGAGCAGTTCTTC. Translated: CASRVRGPTYNEQFF.

The V call is TRBV4-1, the J call TRBJ1-1; D not resolved. Per germline, CDR1 MGHRA and CDR2 YSYEKL. The CDR3 is 15 amino acids. Trimming cost V 3 bases and J 1 base, with 12 bases left between them. This chain's CDR3 is CASSHVEAWNTEAFF. CDR3 coding DNA: TGCGCCAGCAGCCATGTAGAGGCCTGGAACACTGAAGCTTTCTTT.

The chain uses TRBV15 and TRBJ1-3; 7 bases are shared with TRBD1. With 1 base clipped from V and 2 bases from J, the junction kept 2 bases outside the gene matches. The CDR3 has 15 amino acids. Per the germline V gene, CDR1 is LNHNV and CDR2 is YYDKDF (reference sequence). The CDR3 loop reads CATSRGQGAGNTIYF. The CDR3 nucleotides read TGTGCCACCAGCAGAGGCCAGGGGGCTGGAAACACCATATATTTT.

This chain joins TRBV29-1 and TRBJ1-4; no reliable D call. The CDR3 is 13 residues long. V shed 3 bases and J shed 4 bases, with 9 bases lying between them. Germline values: CDR1 SQVTM, CDR2 ANQGSEA. The CDR3 bases are TGCAGCGTTGATGGGAAGAATAATGAAAAACTGTTTTTT. It translates to CSVDGKNNEKLFF.

This clone is a singleton in its sample. The V gene is TRBV7-9, the J gene TRBJ2-1; 7 positions match TRBD2. The CDR3 loop spans 16 amino acids. Per the germline V gene, CDR1 is SEHNR and CDR2 is FQNEAQ (reference sequence). Trimming took 4 bases from V and 0 from J; bases not matched to a gene: 6. CDR3 bases: TGTGCCAGCAGCTACCCGGGGGGAAGCTCCTACAATGAGCAGTTCTTC. As protein: CASSYPGGSSYNEQFF.

The chain recombines TRBV5-6 with TRBJ1-2; D not certain. The V gene's germline CDR1 is SGHDT and CDR2 YYEEEE. There are 13 residues in the CDR3. Between the trimmed V and J ends, which lost 1 base and 2 bases, there was a span of 6 bases. As DNA, the CDR3 is TGTGCCAGCAGCTTGCCTGTGAACTATGGCTACACCTTC. Encoded protein: CASSLPVNYGYTF.

The chain links TRBV12-3 or TRBV12-4 to TRBJ2-7; TRBD1 agrees at 8 bases. CDR3 length: 12 residues. V shed 8 bases, J shed 2 bases, and the junction held 2 bases outside the gene matches. CDR3 sequence reads: CASQDRAYEQYF. CDR3 sequence (DNA): TGTGCCAGCCAGGACAGGGCCTACGAGCAGTACTTC.

This chain connects TRBV6-5 to TRBJ2-7; no reliable D call. Trimming pared 8 bases from V and 2 bases from J, leaving 10 bases between. The CDR3 is 12 residues long. The germline V gene encodes CDR1 MNHEY and CDR2 SVGAGI. The CDR3 region is CASGIVPYEQYF. In DNA form, the CDR3 reads TGTGCCAGCGGAATAGTCCCCTACGAGCAGTACTTC.

This CDR3 reads CANKRAEDTYNEQFF. Written as DNA, the CDR3 is TGTGCAAACAAGAGGGCCGAAGATACCTACAATGAGCAGTTCTTC. The chain joins TRBV24-1 to TRBJ2-1, with a possible D match to TRBD2 (5 bases). This CDR3 contains 15 residues. The germline V gene has CDR1 KGHDR and CDR2 SFDVKD.

The J gene is TRBJ2-2, the V gene TRBV7-9; D is ambiguous. The CDR3 totals 14 residues. V shed 1 base and J shed 1 base, with 4 bases lying between them. CDR1 SEHNR and CDR2 FQNEAQ come from the germline V gene (reference sequence). The CDR3 here is CASSLGLNTGELFF. The CDR3, as DNA: TGTGCCAGCAGCTTAGGGCTGAACACCGGGGAGCTGTTTTTT.

The chain is built from TRBV7-9 and TRBJ2-3, with 10 nucleotides matching TRBD2. The CDR3 sequence is 15 residues long. CDR1 and CDR2 (germline): SEHNR, FQNEAQ (reference sequence). Trimming took 5 bases from V and 3 from J; bases not matched to a gene: 5. The CDR3 is CASSPGTSVTDTQYF. The DNA for the CDR3 is TGTGCCAGCAGCCCCGGGACTAGCGTGACAGATACGCAGTATTTT.

The V call is TRBV6-6, the J call TRBJ1-6; D unresolved. This CDR3 has 16 residues. Germline V gene sequence: CDR1 MNHNY, CDR2 SVGAGI (reference sequence). Trimming took 2 bases from V and 7 from J, leaving 15 bases between them. The CDR3 protein is CASSYGKQRRNSPLHF. Written as DNA, the CDR3 is TGTGCCAGCAGTTACGGAAAACAACGAAGGAATTCACCCCTCCACTTT.

The table lists this clone with a count of one. V and J are TRBV11-1 and TRBJ2-5, with D perhaps matching TRBD1 or TRBD2 (5 bases each). The CDR3 totals 14 residues. The V end lost 0 bases, the J end lost 9 bases, and 14 bases lay between the germline ends. Germline CDR1 SGHAT, CDR2 FQDESV (reference sequence). CDR3 bases: TGTGCCAGCAGCTTAGCCCCGGTTGAGGGACCCCAGTACTTC. Its protein is CASSLAPVEGPQYF.

This rearrangement joins TRBV4-1 to TRBJ1-5; D is undetermined. CDR1 and CDR2 (germline): MGHRA, YSYEKL. The V gene lost 3 bases and the J gene lost 2 bases, with 8 bases spanning the gap. This CDR3 comprises 14 residues. This CDR3 is CASSHTEGNQPQHF. In DNA form, the CDR3 reads TGCGCCAGCAGCCACACCGAGGGCAATCAGCCCCAGCATTTT.

The table lists this clone with a count of one. The rearrangement links TRBV6-2 or TRBV6-3 to TRBJ2-1, with a tentative D call TRBD1 (5 bases). The V end was cut by 2 bases, the J end by 6 bases, with 8 bases between. Germline V gene data show CDR1 as MNHEY and CDR2 as SVGEGT. The CDR3 runs to 13 residues. CDR3 in DNA: TGTGCCAGCAGTTACAACAGGATCAATGAGCAGTTCTTC. This gives the protein CASSYNRINEQFF.

The chain carries TRBV5-8 and TRBJ2-2, with D hard to call. The germline V gene encodes CDR1 SGHTS and CDR2 YDEGEE. This CDR3 has 16 amino acids. V gave up 4 bases and J gave up 0 bases, with 13 bases separating them. The CDR3 sequence: CASSVIEFANTGELFF. CDR3 DNA: TGTGCCAGCAGCGTCATCGAGTTCGCGAACACCGGGGAGCTGTTTTTT.

This clone came up a few times. J is TRBJ1-5 and V is TRBV2; TRBD1 matches at 10 bases. CDR3 length: 13 amino acids. Germline CDR1 and CDR2: SNHLY and FYNNEI. The junction had 6 bases not matched to a gene; V was cut back by 11 bases and J by 5 bases. The CDR3 reads CARGQGSDQPQHF. DNA for the CDR3: TGTGCCCGGGGACAGGGGAGCGATCAGCCCCAGCATTTT.

The chain joins TRBV5-1 to TRBJ2-5; D could derive from TRBD1 or TRBD2 (6 bases each). The CDR3 sequence is 17 residues long. Germline assignment: CDR1 SGHRS and CDR2 YFSETQ. Trimming left V 1 base short and J 1 base short, with 17 bases between. CDR3 DNA: TGCGCCAGCAGCTTGAGGGGGTTAACTAGCACCCAAGAGACCCAGTACTTC. This sequence encodes CASSLRGLTSTQETQYF.

The chain combines TRBV10-2 with TRBJ1-1; possible D gene TRBD1, 5 bases. Germline V gives CDR1 WSHSY, CDR2 SAAADI. Trimming removed 2 bases from V and 0 bases from J, with 7 bases in between. The length of the CDR3 is 14 residues. CDR3 amino acids: CASSERGMNTEAFF. In nucleotides, the CDR3 is TGCGCCAGCAGTGAGAGGGGAATGAACACTGAAGCTTTCTTT.

The V and J genes are TRBV10-3 and TRBJ2-3, with a weak D call TRBD1 (5 bases). There are 15 residues in the CDR3. V lost 2 bases, J lost 4 bases, and 13 bases lay in between. Per the germline V gene, CDR1 is ENHRY and CDR2 is SYGVKD. This CDR3 reads CAISEVRGNPDTQYF. CDR3 in DNA: TGTGCCATCAGTGAGGTTAGGGGTAACCCAGATACGCAGTATTTT.

The genes are TRBV18 and TRBJ1-1, with D maybe TRBD1 (5 bases). Trimming cost V 3 bases and J 2 bases, with 10 bases left between them. The V gene's germline CDR1 is KGHSH and CDR2 LQKENI. The CDR3 loop spans 14 amino acids. As DNA, the CDR3 is TGTGCCAGCTCACCCAGGGCTTCCAACACTGAAGCTTTCTTT. Its translation: CASSPRASNTEAFF.

The chain has TRBV7-2 and TRBJ1-5; 7 nucleotides line up with TRBD1. Germline-derived CDR1 and CDR2 are SGHTA and FQGNSA. The CDR3 is made up of 16 amino acids. V shed 2 bases and J 7 bases; nucleotides not matched to a gene: 11. CDR3 sequence (DNA): TGTGCCAGCAGCTTAATGGGACAGTACTCTGGGCAGCCCCAGCATTTT. This codes for CASSLMGQYSGQPQHF.

The rearrangement uses TRBV2 and TRBJ2-7; a weak D match, TRBD1 (6 bases). Between the trimmed V and J ends, which lost 9 bases and 2 bases, there was a span of 14 bases. CDR3 size: 13 residues. The V gene's germline CDR1 is SNHLY and CDR2 FYNNEI. In nucleotides, the CDR3 is TGTGCCAGATCAGGGGCACATCCCTACGAGCAGTACTTC. Translated: CARSGAHPYEQYF.

This rearrangement joins TRBV10-3 to TRBJ2-7; D might be TRBD2 (5 bases). Germline V lookup: CDR1 ENHRY, CDR2 SYGVKD. The CDR3 extends over 15 amino acids. V was cut by 6 bases and J by 4 bases, with 19 bases left in between. CDR3 bases: TGTGCCATCAGGGACGGAATAAACCGGGGTTACGAGCAGTACTTC. Its protein product is CAIRDGINRGYEQYF.

V gene TRBV7-2 combines with J gene TRBJ2-3; 9 positions agree with TRBD2. V was pared by 3 bases and J by 1 base, with 5 bases of the junction left unmatched. The CDR3 contains 16 residues. The germline V gene encodes CDR1 SGHTA and CDR2 FQGNSA. The chain's CDR3 is CASSFLSGGRTDTQYF. CDR3 DNA sequence: TGTGCCAGCAGCTTCCTTAGCGGGGGCCGCACAGATACGCAGTATTTT.

The count of this clone is one. The rearrangement uses TRBV5-5 and TRBJ1-6, with a possible D match to TRBD1 (5 bases). CDR3 length equals 15 residues. The germline V gene encodes CDR1 SGHKS and CDR2 YYEKEE (reference sequence). Between the trimmed V and J ends, which lost 3 bases and 5 bases, there was a span of 12 bases. The CDR3 DNA reads as TGTGCCAGCAGCTCCTGGCAGGGAGATAATTCACCCCTCCACTTT. Translation: CASSSWQGDNSPLHF.

The chain combines TRBV19 with TRBJ2-5; 14 nucleotides agree with TRBD2. V lost 7 bases and J lost 2; bases outside the gene matches: 9. CDR1 and CDR2 from the germline V gene are LNHDA and SQIVND (reference sequence). This CDR3 is built from 17 residues. The CDR3 region has the DNA TGTGCCAGTACCGCAGGGAGACTAGCGGGGGGGCAAGAGACCCAGTACTTC. It encodes CASTAGRLAGGQETQYF.